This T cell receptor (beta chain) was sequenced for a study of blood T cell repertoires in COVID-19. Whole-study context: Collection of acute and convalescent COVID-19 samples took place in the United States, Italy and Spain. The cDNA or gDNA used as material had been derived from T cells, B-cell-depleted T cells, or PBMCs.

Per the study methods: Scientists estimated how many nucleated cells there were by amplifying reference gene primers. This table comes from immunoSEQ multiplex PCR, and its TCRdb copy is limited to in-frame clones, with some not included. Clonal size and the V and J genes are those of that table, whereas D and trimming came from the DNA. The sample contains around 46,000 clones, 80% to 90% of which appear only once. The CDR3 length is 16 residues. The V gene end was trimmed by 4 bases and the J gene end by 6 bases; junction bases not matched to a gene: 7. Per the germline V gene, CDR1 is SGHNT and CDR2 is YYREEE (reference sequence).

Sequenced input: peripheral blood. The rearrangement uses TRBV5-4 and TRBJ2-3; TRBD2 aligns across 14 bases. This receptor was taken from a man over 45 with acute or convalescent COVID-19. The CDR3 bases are TGTGCCAGCAGCGATCAGACTAGCGGGGGGGCGGATACGCAGTATTTT. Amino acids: CASSDQTSGGADTQYF.